The entry below describes one TCR beta chain. PCR was performed using 60 Vbeta and 13 Jbeta primers. Original data processing: There were around 77 million unique TCR beta chains by a later count, and about 11 million of them were shared. The method was immunoSEQ multiplex PCR; TCRdb's version includes in-frame clones alone and lacks a portion of them. The V and J calls and the clone size are those of that table, but D and trimming were determined from the DNA. The sample holds around 150,000 clones, approximately 78% seen once. Germline trimming cut 0 bases from V and 2 bases from J; bases unmatched to any gene: 3. The CDR3 runs to 15 residues. CDR1 is SGHRS, CDR2 YFSETQ, per germline. This entry comes from a study of cytomegalovirus exposure and HLA in healthy donors.

The specimen was PBMCs. The chain is built from TRBV5-1 and TRBJ2-7; 9 bases map to TRBD1. The TCR originated in a middle-aged woman in good health and CMV-seronegative. CDR3 coding DNA: TGCGCCAGCAGCTTGGACAGGGGGCGCCCCTACGAGCAGTACTTC. This translates into CASSLDRGRPYEQYF.